A selection of T cell receptor beta chains follows, all from one sample in a study of cytomegalovirus exposure and HLA in healthy donors. This table comes from immunoSEQ multiplex PCR, and its TCRdb copy is limited to in-frame clones, with some not included. The sample shows 150,000 to 200,000 clones, about 77% of them seen only once. The specimen sequenced was PBMCs. The receptors here all came from a man in his late teens or twenties in good health and CMV-seropositive. The CDR3 runs from the conserved cysteine through the conserved F or W. Fields, in order: J gene, D gene, clone size, V gene, CDR3 protein, CDR3 DNA. A D gene is named only where the DNA matches it firmly. Size is omitted from some rows. Given values are once, few, many or a class for expanded clones.

TRBJ1-2 TRBD1 once TRBV10-3 CAISETGNGYTF TGTGCCATCAGCGAGACAGGGAATGGCTACACCTTC
TRBJ1-5 TRBD1 . TRBV11-2 CASSLGQGAGQPQHF TGTGCCAGCAGCTTGGGACAGGGGGCCGGTCAGCCCCAGCATTTT
TRBJ1-2 . few TRBV28 CASSFGIGIYGYTF TGTGCCAGCAGTTTCGGGATTGGTATCTATGGCTACACCTTC
TRBJ1-5 TRBD1 . TRBV25-1 CASSASGQGNQPQHF TGTGCCAGCAGTGCGTCGGGACAGGGGAATCAGCCCCAGCATTTT
TRBJ2-5 TRBD2 once TRBV28 CASSLFLAGSSRYEQETQYF TGTGCCAGCAGTTTATTCCTAGCGGGATCCTCTAGGTATGAGCAAGAGACCCAGTACTTC
TRBJ2-1 . . TRBV6-5 CASSYRRDGAVNEQFF TGTGCCAGCAGTTACAGGCGGGATGGGGCAGTCAATGAGCAGTTCTTC
TRBJ2-7 . . TRBV19 CASSDTRLRGIYF TGTGCCAGTAGTGATACCCGGCTCCGCGGAATTTACTTC
TRBJ2-7 TRBD1 . TRBV28 CASRRGQFYEQYF TGTGCCAGCAGAAGGGGGCAGTTCTACGAGCAGTACTTC
TRBJ2-1 . . TRBV5-1 CASSLLSEGRKNEQFF TGCGCCAGCAGCTTGTTATCGGAGGGCCGAAAAAATGAGCAGTTCTTC
TRBJ2-7 . . TRBV29-1 CSVLGFHNAFYEQYF TGCAGCGTCCTCGGGTTCCACAACGCCTTTTACGAGCAGTACTTC
TRBJ1-2 TRBD1 once TRBV7-9 CASSPRQGGDTF TGTGCCAGCAGCCCCCGACAGGGTGGGGACACCTTC
TRBJ1-3 . few TRBV2 CASTTLQGSGNTIYF TGTGCCAGCACCACTTTACAGGGTTCTGGAAACACCATATATTTT
TRBJ2-1 . . TRBV27 CASSLLYTGSGAEQFF TGTGCCAGCAGTTTACTGTATACAGGGAGTGGTGCTGAGCAGTTCTTC
TRBJ1-2 . . TRBV19 CASSPYTNYGYTF TGTGCCAGTAGCCCTTATACTAACTATGGCTACACCTTC
TRBJ2-1 TRBD1 . TRBV11-2 CASKNQGADYNEQFF TGTGCCAGCAAAAACCAGGGGGCCGACTACAATGAGCAGTTCTTC
TRBJ2-7 TRBD1 . TRBV27 CASRGQSSYEQYF TGTGCCAGCCGGGGACAGTCTTCCTACGAGCAGTACTTC
TRBJ2-1 . . TRBV10-3 CAISEPTGSSSYNEQFF TGTGCCATCAGTGAGCCCACCGGGTCCAGCTCCTACAATGAGCAGTTCTTC
TRBJ1-2 TRBD1 once TRBV7-2 CASSYGTGGGYTF TGTGCCAGCAGCTACGGGACAGGGGGTGGCTACACCTTC
TRBJ1-2 TRBD1 . TRBV6-1 CASSDNGQASDGYTF TGTGCCAGCAGTGACAACGGACAGGCGTCGGATGGCTACACCTTC
TRBJ2-1 . . TRBV30 CAWATDLKQFF TGTGCCTGGGCGACAGATCTAAAGCAGTTCTTC
TRBJ1-3 . few TRBV27 CASSSFLGNTIYF TGTGCCAGCTCCTCCTTTCTTGGAAACACCATATATTTT
TRBJ2-5 TRBD1 . TRBV18 CASSLTPGQGIETQYF TGTGCCAGCTCACTTACCCCGGGACAGGGGATAGAGACCCAGTACTTC
TRBJ2-7 TRBD1 . TRBV7-2 CASSLLQGVHEQYF TGTGCCAGCAGCTTACTACAGGGGGTGCACGAGCAGTACTTC
TRBJ1-5 . . TRBV19 CASTGGELFVRNQPQHF TGTGCCAGTACGGGAGGGGAGCTTTTCGTTCGGAATCAGCCCCAGCATTTT
TRBJ2-5 . few TRBV5-1 CASSDFWGEKGPQETQYF TGCGCCAGCAGCGATTTCTGGGGCGAAAAGGGTCCCCAAGAGACCCAGTACTTC
TRBJ2-7 . once TRBV27 CASSFLAEDEQYF TGTGCCAGCAGTTTCTTGGCAGAGGACGAGCAGTACTTC
TRBJ2-1 . . TRBV7-9 CASSSMEARGAYNEQFF TGTGCCAGCAGCTCAATGGAGGCCAGGGGGGCCTACAATGAGCAGTTCTTC
TRBJ2-7 TRBD2 . TRBV7-6 CASSLSPGLAGEEQYF TGTGCCAGCAGCTTATCCCCGGGACTAGCGGGAGAAGAGCAGTACTTC
TRBJ1-1 . . TRBV10-3 CAISESGAPNTEAFF TGTGCCATCAGTGAGTCTGGAGCCCCGAACACTGAAGCTTTCTTT
TRBJ1-1 . . TRBV7-2 CASSPWRLAPEAFF TGTGCCAGCAGCCCCTGGAGATTAGCCCCTGAAGCTTTCTTT
TRBJ1-1 TRBD1 . TRBV5-8 CASTGQGRTEAFF TGTGCCAGCACCGGACAGGGCCGCACTGAAGCTTTCTTT
TRBJ2-7 . . TRBV19 CASSSGTYEQYF TGTGCCAGTAGTTCCGGGACCTACGAGCAGTACTTC
TRBJ1-1 . . TRBV6-4 CASSDSSRGEAFF TGTGCCAGCAGTGACTCGAGTCGTGGTGAAGCTTTCTTT
TRBJ1-5 . . TRBV7-2 CASSLALSQPQHF TGTGCCAGCAGCTTAGCGCTTAGTCAGCCCCAGCATTTT
TRBJ2-5 TRBD1 once TRBV29-1 CSVEGQQQETQYF TGCAGCGTTGAGGGACAGCAACAAGAGACCCAGTACTTC
TRBJ1-1 TRBD1 few TRBV7-9 CASSLGGQGMNTEAFF TGTGCCAGCAGCTTAGGTGGACAGGGCATGAACACTGAAGCTTTCTTT
TRBJ1-6 . few TRBV6-1 CASSALMGDSSPLHF TGTGCCAGCAGTGCACTTATGGGGGACTCTTCACCCCTCCACTTT
TRBJ2-1 TRBD2 . TRBV9 CASSASRGDPYNEQFF TGTGCCAGCAGCGCCAGTCGGGGGGACCCCTACAATGAGCAGTTCTTC
TRBJ2-2 . . TRBV7-9 CASSDEQMNTGELFF TGTGCCAGCAGCGACGAACAGATGAACACCGGGGAGCTGTTTTTT
TRBJ2-2 TRBD1 . TRBV7-7 CASRQTGGSSGELFF TGTGCCAGCAGACAAACAGGGGGCAGTTCCGGGGAGCTGTTTTTT
TRBJ2-1 TRBD2 once TRBV15 CATSRELAGRYNEQFF TGTGCCACCAGCAGAGAACTAGCGGGACGCTACAATGAGCAGTTCTTC
TRBJ2-3 . . TRBV6-7 CASSYPQVSDTQYF TGTGCCAGCAGTTACCCGCAGGTTTCAGATACGCAGTATTTT
TRBJ2-7 TRBD1 few TRBV9 CASSPRGGSAYEQYF TGTGCCAGCAGTCCAAGAGGGGGCTCGGCCTACGAGCAGTACTTC
TRBJ2-7 . . TRBV25-1 CASSPFGGPTTSGRQYF TGTGCCAGCAGTCCATTCGGGGGACCCACAACGTCGGGTCGGCAGTACTTC